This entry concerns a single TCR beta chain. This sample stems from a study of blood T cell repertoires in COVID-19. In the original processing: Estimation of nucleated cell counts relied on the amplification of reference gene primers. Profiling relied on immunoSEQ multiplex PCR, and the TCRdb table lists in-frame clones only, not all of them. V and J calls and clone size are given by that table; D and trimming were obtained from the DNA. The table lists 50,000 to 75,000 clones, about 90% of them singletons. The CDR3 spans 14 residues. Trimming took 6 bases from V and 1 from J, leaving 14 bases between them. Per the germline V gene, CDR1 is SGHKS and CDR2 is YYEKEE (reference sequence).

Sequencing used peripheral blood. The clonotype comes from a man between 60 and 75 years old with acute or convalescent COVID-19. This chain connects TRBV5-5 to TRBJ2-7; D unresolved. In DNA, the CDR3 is TGTGCCAGCACCCCGACTCAGAGGTCCTACGAGCAGTACTTC. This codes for CASTPTQRSYEQYF. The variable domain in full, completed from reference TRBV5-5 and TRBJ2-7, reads DAGVTQSPTHLIKTRGQQVTLRCSPISGHKSVSWYQQVLGQGPQFIFQYYEKEERGRGNFPDRFSARQFPNYSSELNVNALLLGDSALYLCASTPTQRSYEQYFGPGTRLTVT.